This T cell receptor (beta chain) originates from a study of CDR3 diversity in severe acne. TCRdb ran MiXCR on the PCR reads and lists one entry per CDR3 protein. The sample lists about 85,000 distinct CDR3 sequences; 45% to 55% were seen once. The CDR3 contains 16 residues. The V gene end was trimmed by 0 bases and the J gene end by 6 bases; junction bases not matched to a gene: 3. Looked up from germline, CDR1 is MRHNA and CDR2 is SNTAGT. Sequenced sample: blood. The sequence was obtained from a male donor in good health, serving as a control. The rearrangement joins TRBV6-4 to TRBJ2-1; 12 bases are a match to TRBD2. DNA for the CDR3: TGTGCCAGCAGTGACTCGACTAGCGGGGGAGGCAATGAGCAGTTCTTC. Its translation is CASSDSTSGGGNEQFF.